The T cell receptor beta chain under discussion was sequenced for a study of cytomegalovirus exposure and HLA in healthy donors. In the study overall: Early released data comprised 80 million to 90 million unique TCRs from HLA-typed donors. The study, taken as a whole, reports: Association with HLA alleles at 0.05 false discovery rate was found for 16,951 TCR beta sequences in a later analysis. TCR sequences were mostly rare, though some public TCRs occurred in many donors.

A multiplex PCR was run with 60 Vbeta primers and 13 Jbeta primers. The method was immunoSEQ multiplex PCR; TCRdb's version includes in-frame clones alone and lacks a portion of them. The sample has 180,000 or so clones; 76% are singletons. CDR1 and CDR2 from the germline V gene are MNHEY and SMNVEV (reference sequence). V was clipped by 6 bases and J by 4 bases, with 12 bases between them. The CDR3 length is 13 residues. Turning to this clone: What it binds is unknown.

V is TRBV27 and J is TRBJ1-2; D perhaps matches TRBD1 (6 bases). The receptor was derived from a woman in her twenties or thirties in good health and CMV-seropositive. Sequenced sample: PBMCs. The CDR3 loop is CASRPRGLYGYTF. In nucleotides, the CDR3 is TGTGCCAGCAGGCCCAGGGGCCTCTATGGCTACACCTTC.